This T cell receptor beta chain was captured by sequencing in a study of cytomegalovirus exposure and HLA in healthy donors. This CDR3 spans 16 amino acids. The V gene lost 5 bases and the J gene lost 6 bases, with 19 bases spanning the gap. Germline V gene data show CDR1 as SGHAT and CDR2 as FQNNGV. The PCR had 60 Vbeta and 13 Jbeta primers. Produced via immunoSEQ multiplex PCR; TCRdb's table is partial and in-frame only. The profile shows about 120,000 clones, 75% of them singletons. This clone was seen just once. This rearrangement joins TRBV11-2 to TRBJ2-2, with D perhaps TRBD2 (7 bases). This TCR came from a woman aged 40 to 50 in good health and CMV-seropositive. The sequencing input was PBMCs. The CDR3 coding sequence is TGTGCCAGCAGCCCTCTGGGGGGGGCAGAGGCCGGGGAGCTGTTTTTT. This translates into CASSPLGGAEAGELFF.